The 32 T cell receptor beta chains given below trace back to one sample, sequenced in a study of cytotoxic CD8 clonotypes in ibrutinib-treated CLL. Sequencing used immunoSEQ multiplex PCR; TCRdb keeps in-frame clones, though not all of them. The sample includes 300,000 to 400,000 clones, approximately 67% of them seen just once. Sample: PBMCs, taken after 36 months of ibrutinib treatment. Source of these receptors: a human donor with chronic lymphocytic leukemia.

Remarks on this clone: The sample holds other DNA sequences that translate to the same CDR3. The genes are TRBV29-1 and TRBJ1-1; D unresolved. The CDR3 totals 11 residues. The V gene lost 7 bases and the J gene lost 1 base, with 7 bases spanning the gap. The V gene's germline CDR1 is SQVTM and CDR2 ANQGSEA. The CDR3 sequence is CSARENTEAFF. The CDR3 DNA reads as TGCAGCGCACGGGAGAACACTGAAGCTTTCTTT.

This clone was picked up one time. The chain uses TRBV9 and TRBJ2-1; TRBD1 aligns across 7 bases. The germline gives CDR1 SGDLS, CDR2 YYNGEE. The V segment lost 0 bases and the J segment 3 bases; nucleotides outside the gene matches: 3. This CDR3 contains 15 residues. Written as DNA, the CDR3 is TGTGCCAGCAGCGTAGGAGGGGGCGGCTACAATGAGCAGTTCTTC. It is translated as CASSVGGGGYNEQFF.

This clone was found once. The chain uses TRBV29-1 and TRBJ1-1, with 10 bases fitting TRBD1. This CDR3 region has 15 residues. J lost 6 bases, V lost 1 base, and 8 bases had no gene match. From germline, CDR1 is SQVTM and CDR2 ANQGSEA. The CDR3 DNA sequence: TGCAGCGTTGAAGTATTGACAGGGGGCGGGGCTGAAGCTTTCTTT. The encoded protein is CSVEVLTGGGAEAFF.

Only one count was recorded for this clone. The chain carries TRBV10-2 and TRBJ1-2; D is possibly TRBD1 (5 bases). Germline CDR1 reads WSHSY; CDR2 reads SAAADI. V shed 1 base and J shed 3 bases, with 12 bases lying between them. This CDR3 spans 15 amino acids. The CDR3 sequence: CASSEYVVGDYGYTF. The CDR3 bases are TGCGCCAGCAGTGAGTACGTCGTGGGGGACTATGGCTACACCTTC.

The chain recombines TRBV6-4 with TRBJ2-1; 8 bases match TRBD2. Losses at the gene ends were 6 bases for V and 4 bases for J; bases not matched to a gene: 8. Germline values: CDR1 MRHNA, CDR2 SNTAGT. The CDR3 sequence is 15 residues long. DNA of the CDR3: TGTGCCAGCAGGTTGCGGGGGGCATCATACAATGAGCAGTTCTTC. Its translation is CASRLRGASYNEQFF.

CDR3 DNA sequence: TGCAGCGTTGATCACGGACGGGGCAGCTACACCTTC. It codes for CSVDHGRGSYTF. The chain has TRBV29-1 and TRBJ1-2, with a possible D match to TRBD1 (5 bases). The germline V gene has CDR1 SQVTM and CDR2 ANQGSEA. This CDR3 has 12 residues. The V gene lost 3 bases and the J gene lost 9 bases, with 14 bases spanning the gap.

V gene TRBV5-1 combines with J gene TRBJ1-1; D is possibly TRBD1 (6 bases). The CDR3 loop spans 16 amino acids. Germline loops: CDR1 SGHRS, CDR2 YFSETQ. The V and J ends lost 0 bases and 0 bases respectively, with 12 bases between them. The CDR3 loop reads CASSLVYGTLNTEAFF. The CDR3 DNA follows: TGCGCCAGCAGCTTGGTATACGGGACACTGAACACTGAAGCTTTCTTT.

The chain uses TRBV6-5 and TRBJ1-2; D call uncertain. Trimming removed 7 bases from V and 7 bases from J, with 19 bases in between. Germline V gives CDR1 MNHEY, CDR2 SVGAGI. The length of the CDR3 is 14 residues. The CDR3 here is CASTLRRGSSGYTF. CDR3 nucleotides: TGTGCCAGCACCCTACGGAGAGGCTCGAGTGGCTACACCTTC.

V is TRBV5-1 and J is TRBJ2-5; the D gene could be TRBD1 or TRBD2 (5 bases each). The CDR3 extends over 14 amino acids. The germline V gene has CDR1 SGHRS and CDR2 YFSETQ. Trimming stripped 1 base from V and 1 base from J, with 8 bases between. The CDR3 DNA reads TGCGCCAGCAGCTTGTTGAGGGGCCAAGAGACCCAGTACTTC. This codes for CASSLLRGQETQYF. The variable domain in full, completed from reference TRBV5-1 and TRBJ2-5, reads KAGVTQTPRYLIKTRGQQVTLSCSPISGHRSVSWYQQTPGQGLQFLFEYFSETQRNKGNFPGRFSGRQFSNSRSEMNVSTLELGDSALYLCASSLLRGQETQYFGPGTRLLVL.

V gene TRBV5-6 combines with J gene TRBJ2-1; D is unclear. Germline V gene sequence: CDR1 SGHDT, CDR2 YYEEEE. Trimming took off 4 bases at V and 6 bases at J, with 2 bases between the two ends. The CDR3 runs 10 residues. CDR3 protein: CASSGNEQFF. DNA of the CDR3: TGTGCCAGCAGCGGCAATGAGCAGTTCTTC.

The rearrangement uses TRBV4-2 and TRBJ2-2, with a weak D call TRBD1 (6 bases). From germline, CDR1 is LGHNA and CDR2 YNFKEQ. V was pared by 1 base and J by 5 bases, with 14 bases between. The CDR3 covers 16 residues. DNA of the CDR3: TGTGCCAGCAGCCAAGTTAGGGGGACGAGTACCGGGGAGCTGTTTTTT. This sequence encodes CASSQVRGTSTGELFF.

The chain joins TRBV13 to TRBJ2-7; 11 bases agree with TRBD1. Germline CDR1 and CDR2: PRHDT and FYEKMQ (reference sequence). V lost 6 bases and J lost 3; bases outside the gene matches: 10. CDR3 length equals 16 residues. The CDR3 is CASRINSGTGGYEQYF. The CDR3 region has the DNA TGTGCCAGCAGAATAAACTCCGGGACAGGGGGCTACGAGCAGTACTTC.

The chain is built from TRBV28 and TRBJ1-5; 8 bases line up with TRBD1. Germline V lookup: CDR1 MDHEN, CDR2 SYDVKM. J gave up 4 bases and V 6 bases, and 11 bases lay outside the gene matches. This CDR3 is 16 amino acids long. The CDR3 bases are TGTGCCAGCAGACGTACAGGGGGTGAATGGAATCAGCCCCAGCATTTT. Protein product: CASRRTGGEWNQPQHF. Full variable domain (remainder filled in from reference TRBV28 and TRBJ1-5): DVKVTQSSRYLVKRTGEKVFLECVQDMDHENMFWYRQDPGLGLRLIYFSYDVKMKEKGDIPEGYSVSREKKERFSLILESASTNQTSMYLCASRRTGGEWNQPQHFGDGTRLSIL.

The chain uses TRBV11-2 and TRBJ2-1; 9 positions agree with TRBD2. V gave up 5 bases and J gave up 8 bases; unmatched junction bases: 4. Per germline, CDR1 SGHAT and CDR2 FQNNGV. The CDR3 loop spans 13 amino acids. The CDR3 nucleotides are TGTGCCAGCAGCCGCGGACTAGCGCATGAGCAGTTCTTC. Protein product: CASSRGLAHEQFF. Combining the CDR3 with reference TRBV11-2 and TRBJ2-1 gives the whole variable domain EAGVAQSPRYKIIEKRQSVAFWCNPISGHATLYWYQQILGQGPKLLIQFQNNGVVDDSQLPKDRFSAERLKGVDSTLKIQPAKLEDSAVYLCASSRGLAHEQFFGPGTRLTVL.

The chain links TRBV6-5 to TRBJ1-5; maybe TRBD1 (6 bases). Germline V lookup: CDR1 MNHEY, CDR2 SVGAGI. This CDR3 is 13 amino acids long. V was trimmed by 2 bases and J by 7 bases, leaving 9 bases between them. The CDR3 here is CASSYRGEQPQHF. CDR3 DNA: TGTGCCAGCAGTTACAGGGGGGAACAGCCCCAGCATTTT.

CDR3 sequence reads: CASSVTGWGTYGYTF. The CDR3 DNA reads as TGTGCCAGCAGTGTTACGGGGTGGGGTACCTATGGCTACACCTTC. The chain combines TRBV2 with TRBJ1-2; D call uncertain. In germline, CDR1 is SNHLY, CDR2 FYNNEI. Trimming left V 4 bases short and J 4 bases short, with 16 bases between. The CDR3 spans 15 residues.

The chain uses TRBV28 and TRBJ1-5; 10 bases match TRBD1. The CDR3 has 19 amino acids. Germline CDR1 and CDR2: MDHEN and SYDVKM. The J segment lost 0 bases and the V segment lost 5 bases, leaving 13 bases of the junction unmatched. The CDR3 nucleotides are TGTGCCAGCAGTACCCCGGACAGGGGGGGGGAATATAGCAATCAGCCCCAGCATTTT. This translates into CASSTPDRGGEYSNQPQHF. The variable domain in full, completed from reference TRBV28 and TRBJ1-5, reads DVKVTQSSRYLVKRTGEKVFLECVQDMDHENMFWYRQDPGLGLRLIYFSYDVKMKEKGDIPEGYSVSREKKERFSLILESASTNQTSMYLCASSTPDRGGEYSNQPQHFGDGTRLSIL.

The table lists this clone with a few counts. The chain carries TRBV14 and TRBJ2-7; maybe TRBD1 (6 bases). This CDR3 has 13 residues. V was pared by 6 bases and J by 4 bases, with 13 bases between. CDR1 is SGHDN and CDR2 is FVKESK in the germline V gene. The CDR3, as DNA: TGTGCCAGCAGTCGGCCAGGGGAGTACGAGCAGTACTTC. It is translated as CASSRPGEYEQYF.

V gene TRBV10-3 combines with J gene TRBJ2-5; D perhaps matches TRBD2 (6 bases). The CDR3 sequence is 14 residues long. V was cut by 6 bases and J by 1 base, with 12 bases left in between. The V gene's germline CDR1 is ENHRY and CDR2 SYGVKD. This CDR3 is CAIRGSGPQETQYF. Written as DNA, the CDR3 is TGTGCCATCAGGGGTAGCGGACCCCAAGAGACCCAGTACTTC.

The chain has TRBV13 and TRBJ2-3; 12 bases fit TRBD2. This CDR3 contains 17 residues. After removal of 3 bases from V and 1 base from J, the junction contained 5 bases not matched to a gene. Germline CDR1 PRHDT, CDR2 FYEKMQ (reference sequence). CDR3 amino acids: CASSFKTSGSRTDTQYF. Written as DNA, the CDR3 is TGTGCCAGCAGCTTCAAGACTAGCGGGAGTCGCACAGATACGCAGTATTTT.

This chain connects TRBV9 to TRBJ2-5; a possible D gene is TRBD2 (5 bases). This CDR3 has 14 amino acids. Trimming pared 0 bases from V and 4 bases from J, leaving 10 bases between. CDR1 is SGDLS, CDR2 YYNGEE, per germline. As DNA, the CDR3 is TGTGCCAGCAGCGTAGGGGTTCGGGGAGAGACCCAGTACTTC. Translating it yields CASSVGVRGETQYF.

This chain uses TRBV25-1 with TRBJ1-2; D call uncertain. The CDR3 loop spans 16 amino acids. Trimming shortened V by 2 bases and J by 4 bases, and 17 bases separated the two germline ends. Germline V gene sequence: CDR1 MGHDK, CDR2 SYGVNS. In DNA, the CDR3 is TGTGCCAGCAGTGAACTGACCTCTACCCGATTCTATGGCTACACCTTC. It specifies CASSELTSTRFYGYTF.

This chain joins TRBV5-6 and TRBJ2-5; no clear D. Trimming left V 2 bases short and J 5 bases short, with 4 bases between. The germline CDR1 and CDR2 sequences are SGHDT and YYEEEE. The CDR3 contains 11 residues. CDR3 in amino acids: CASSFVETQYF. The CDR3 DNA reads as TGTGCCAGCAGCTTCGTGGAGACCCAGTACTTC.

The CDR3 is CASSLTGGKETQYF. The DNA for the CDR3 is TGCGCCAGCAGCTTGACTGGCGGGAAAGAGACCCAGTACTTC. The V and J genes are TRBV5-1 and TRBJ2-5; the D gene is possibly TRBD2 (6 bases). The CDR3 runs 14 residues. V was clipped by 1 base and J by 3 bases, with 10 bases between them. Germline V gene data show CDR1 as SGHRS and CDR2 as YFSETQ.

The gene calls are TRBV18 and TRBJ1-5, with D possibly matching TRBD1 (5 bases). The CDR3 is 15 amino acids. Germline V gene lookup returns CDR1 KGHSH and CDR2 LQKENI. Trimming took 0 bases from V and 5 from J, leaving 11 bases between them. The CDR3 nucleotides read TGTGCCAGCTCACCACCGGGGACGCGTTATCAGCCCCAGCATTTT. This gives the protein CASSPPGTRYQPQHF.

The CDR3 DNA reads as TGTGCCAGCAGCTTATTTCCAGGAGCAGATACGCAGTATTTT. It codes for CASSLFPGADTQYF. The V gene is TRBV7-2, the J gene TRBJ2-3; D is ambiguous. Germline-derived CDR1 and CDR2 are SGHTA and FQGNSA. Trimming pared 2 bases from V and 4 bases from J, leaving 10 bases between. The CDR3 length is 14 residues.

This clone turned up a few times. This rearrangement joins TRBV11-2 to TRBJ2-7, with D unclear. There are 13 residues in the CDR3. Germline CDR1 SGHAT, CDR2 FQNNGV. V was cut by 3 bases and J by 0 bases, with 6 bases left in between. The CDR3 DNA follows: TGTGCCAGCAGCTTGGGCATCTCCTACGAGCAGTACTTC. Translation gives CASSLGISYEQYF.

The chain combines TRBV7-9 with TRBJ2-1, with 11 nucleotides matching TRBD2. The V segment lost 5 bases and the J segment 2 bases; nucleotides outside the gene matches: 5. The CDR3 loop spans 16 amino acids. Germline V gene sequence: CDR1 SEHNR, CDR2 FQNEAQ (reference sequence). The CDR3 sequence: CASSQLAGAAYNEQFF. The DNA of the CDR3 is TGTGCCAGCAGCCAACTAGCGGGGGCCGCCTACAATGAGCAGTTCTTC.

The CDR3 reads CASSPGTGMNTGELFF. CDR3 coding DNA: TGCGCCAGCAGTCCCGGGACAGGGATGAACACCGGGGAGCTGTTTTTT. V and J are TRBV5-1 and TRBJ2-2, with 9 bases fitting TRBD1. This CDR3 has 16 residues. With V trimmed by 5 bases and J by 1 base, 6 bases remained unmatched. Germline-derived CDR1 and CDR2 are SGHRS and YFSETQ.

CDR3: CASSFVGTSSYEQYF. The CDR3 DNA sequence: TGTGCCAGCAGCTTCGTCGGGACCAGCTCCTACGAGCAGTACTTC. The rearrangement links TRBV11-2 to TRBJ2-7; either TRBD1 or TRBD2 may supply D (5 bases each). Germline lookup yields CDR1 SGHAT and CDR2 FQNNGV. This CDR3 spans 15 amino acids. Trimming removed 3 bases at V and 0 bases at J, with 12 bases between.

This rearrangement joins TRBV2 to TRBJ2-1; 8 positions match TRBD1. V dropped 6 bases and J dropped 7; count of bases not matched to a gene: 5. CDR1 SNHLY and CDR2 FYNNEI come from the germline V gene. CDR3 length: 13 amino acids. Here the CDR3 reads CASRGDRSNEQFF. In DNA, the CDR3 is TGTGCCAGCAGGGGGGACAGGTCTAATGAGCAGTTCTTC.

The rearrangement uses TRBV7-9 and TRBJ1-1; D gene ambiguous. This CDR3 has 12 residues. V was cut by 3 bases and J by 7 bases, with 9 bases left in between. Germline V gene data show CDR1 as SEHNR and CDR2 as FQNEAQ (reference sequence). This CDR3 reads CASSFPRREAFF. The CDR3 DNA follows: TGTGCCAGCAGCTTCCCCCGTCGTGAAGCTTTCTTT.